Below are 8 T cell receptor beta chains sequenced from a single sample in a study of cytomegalovirus exposure and HLA in healthy donors. Repertoires were generated with immunoSEQ multiplex PCR, while TCRdb's copy carries only in-frame clones and drops some. The table shows about 74,000 clones, with nearly 95% occurring only once. Sequencing was carried out using PBMCs. The receptor set was obtained from a man aged 18 to 35 in good health and CMV-seropositive.

V and J are TRBV11-2 and TRBJ2-7; 8 bases are a match to TRBD1. The CDR3 runs to 16 residues. The germline gives CDR1 SGHAT, CDR2 FQNNGV. The ends lost 0 bases at V and 5 bases at J; junction bases unmatched: 9. CDR3 region: CASSLDRGQAWDEQYF. The DNA of the CDR3 is TGTGCCAGCAGCTTAGATCGGGGACAGGCATGGGACGAGCAGTACTTC.

This chain links TRBV11-2 with TRBJ2-3, with D perhaps matching TRBD1 (5 bases). Germline CDR1 is SGHAT and CDR2 is FQNNGV. The CDR3 spans 12 residues. V was cut by 5 bases and J by 5 bases, with 8 bases left in between. The CDR3 DNA sequence: TGTGCCAGCAGCCCAGGGCGAGATACGCAGTATTTT. Encoded protein: CASSPGRDTQYF.

V usage is TRBV9 and J usage is TRBJ2-3; tentatively, D is TRBD2 (5 bases). The germline V and J ends were trimmed by 2 bases and 2 bases, with 12 bases remaining between them. The CDR3 is made up of 15 amino acids. CDR1 and CDR2 (germline): SGDLS, YYNGEE. The CDR3 reads CASSVQSGSTDTQYF. The CDR3 region has the DNA TGTGCCAGCAGCGTCCAATCGGGGTCCACAGATACGCAGTATTTT.

V is TRBV28 and J is TRBJ1-5; perhaps TRBD1 as D (5 bases). Per the germline V gene, CDR1 is MDHEN and CDR2 is SYDVKM. The length of the CDR3 is 14 residues. V lost 2 bases and J lost 3, with 8 bases in between. The CDR3 DNA reads as TGTGCCAGCAGTTTAGGCAGGGCCAATCAGCCCCAGCATTTT. This encodes CASSLGRANQPQHF.

The rearrangement links TRBV5-1 to TRBJ1-4; no reliable D call. The germline CDR1 and CDR2 sequences are SGHRS and YFSETQ. This CDR3 region has 15 residues. Trimming stripped 2 bases from V and 6 bases from J, with 14 bases between. This chain's CDR3 is CASSFRGKNDEKLFF. CDR3 DNA sequence: TGCGCCAGCAGCTTCCGAGGGAAAAACGATGAAAAACTGTTTTTT.

The chain employs TRBV28 and TRBJ2-3, with D possibly matching TRBD1 (6 bases). CDR3 size: 15 residues. V lost 6 bases and J 2 bases, leaving 15 bases between the germline ends. Per germline, CDR1 MDHEN and CDR2 SYDVKM. CDR3 protein: CASSPPRTATDTQYF. CDR3 DNA sequence: TGTGCCAGCAGCCCCCCGCGGACAGCCACAGATACGCAGTATTTT. The whole variable domain, filled in from reference TRBV28 and TRBJ2-3, reads DVKVTQSSRYLVKRTGEKVFLECVQDMDHENMFWYRQDPGLGLRLIYFSYDVKMKEKGDIPEGYSVSREKKERFSLILESASTNQTSMYLCASSPPRTATDTQYFGPGTRLTVL.

The chain uses TRBV28 and TRBJ2-7, with D possibly being TRBD2 (6 bases). This CDR3 spans 15 amino acids. Trimming took 9 bases from V and 2 from J, leaving 20 bases between them. Germline V gene data show CDR1 as MDHEN and CDR2 as SYDVKM. CDR3 nucleotide sequence: TGTGCCAGTAGGTGGCGGGACCAACCGGCCTACGAGCAGTACTTC. Its translation is CASRWRDQPAYEQYF. Based on the CDR3 plus reference TRBV28 and TRBJ2-7, the full variable domain is DVKVTQSSRYLVKRTGEKVFLECVQDMDHENMFWYRQDPGLGLRLIYFSYDVKMKEKGDIPEGYSVSREKKERFSLILESASTNQTSMYLCASRWRDQPAYEQYFGPGTRLTVT.

This sequence joins TRBV6-4 and TRBJ2-5; D gene unclear. V was trimmed by 4 bases and J by 1 base, leaving 22 bases between them. Germline values: CDR1 MRHNA, CDR2 SNTAGT. This CDR3 comprises 18 residues. The CDR3 bases are TGTGCCAGCAGTGGCCACGGTTCTGGGCTGCCTATCCAAGAGACCCAGTACTTC. This encodes CASSGHGSGLPIQETQYF.